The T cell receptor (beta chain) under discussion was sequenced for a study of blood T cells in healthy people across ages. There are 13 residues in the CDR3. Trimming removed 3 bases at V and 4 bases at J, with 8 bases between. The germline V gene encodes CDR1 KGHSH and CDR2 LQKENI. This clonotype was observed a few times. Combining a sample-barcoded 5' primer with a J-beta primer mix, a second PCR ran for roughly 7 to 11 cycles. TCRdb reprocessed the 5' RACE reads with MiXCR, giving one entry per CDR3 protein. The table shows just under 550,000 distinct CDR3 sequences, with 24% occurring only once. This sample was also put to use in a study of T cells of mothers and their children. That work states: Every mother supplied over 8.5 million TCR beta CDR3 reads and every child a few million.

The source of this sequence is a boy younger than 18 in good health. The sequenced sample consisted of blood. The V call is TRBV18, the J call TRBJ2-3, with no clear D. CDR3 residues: CASSPQAADTQYF. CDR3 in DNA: TGTGCCAGCTCACCCCAGGCGGCAGATACGCAGTATTTT.